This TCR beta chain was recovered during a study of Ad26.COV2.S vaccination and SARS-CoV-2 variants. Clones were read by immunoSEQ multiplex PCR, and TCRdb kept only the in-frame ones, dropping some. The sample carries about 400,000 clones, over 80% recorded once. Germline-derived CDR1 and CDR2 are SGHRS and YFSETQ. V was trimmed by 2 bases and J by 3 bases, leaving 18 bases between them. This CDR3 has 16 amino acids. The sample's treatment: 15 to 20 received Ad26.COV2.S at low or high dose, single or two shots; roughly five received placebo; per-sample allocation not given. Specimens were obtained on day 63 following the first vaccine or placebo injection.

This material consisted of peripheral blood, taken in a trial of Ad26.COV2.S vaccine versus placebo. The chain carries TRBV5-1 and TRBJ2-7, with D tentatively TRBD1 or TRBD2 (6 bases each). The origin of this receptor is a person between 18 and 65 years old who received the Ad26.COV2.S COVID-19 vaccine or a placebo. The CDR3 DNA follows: TGCGCCAGCAGCTTATCAGGCAGGGGAGGTTTCTACGAGCAGTACTTC. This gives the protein CASSLSGRGGFYEQYF.